Listed below are T cell receptor beta chains from one sample, sequenced in a study of blood T cell repertoires in COVID-19. Clones were read by immunoSEQ multiplex PCR, and TCRdb kept only the in-frame ones, dropping some. In the table there are roughly 170,000 clones, around 80% of which are singletons. The sequencing input was PBMCs or T cells enriched from blood (not recorded which). The receptors were gathered from a woman aged 50 to 65 in a cohort exposed to, infected with or recovered from COVID-19 (not recorded which). Both conserved end residues are part of each CDR3. A D gene is named only where the DNA matches it firmly. Clone size is not always given. Where it is, it says once, few, many or a class for expanded clones.

TRBD2	TRBV14	TRBJ2-3	.	TGTGCCAGCAGCCGAGCGGGGGGAGATACGCAGTATTTT	CASSRAGGDTQYF
.	TRBV6-6	TRBJ2-3	few	TGTGCCAGCACCCCTTTAAGGGAGAGGAATACGCAGTATTTT	CASTPLRERNTQYF
TRBD1	TRBV5-3	TRBJ1-1	.	TGTGCCAGAAGCTTGGCAGGGGGGAACACTGAAGCTTTCTTT	CARSLAGGNTEAFF
.	TRBV5-1	TRBJ1-1	.	TGCGCCAGCAGTCCACAGGGGAACACTGAAGCTTTCTTT	CASSPQGNTEAFF
.	TRBV11-2	TRBJ2-3	many	TGTGCCAGCAGCGCCAACCTAGGACAAACGCAGTATTTT	CASSANLGQTQYF
TRBD1	TRBV7-3	TRBJ2-3	.	TGTGCCAGCAGCTTGCCCACCACAGGGGCCAGCACAGATACGCAGTATTTT	CASSLPTTGASTDTQYF
.	TRBV19	TRBJ2-3	few	TGTGCCAGCCAGGAGTCCCCAGCGGTCCGTACAGATACGCAGTATTTT	CASQESPAVRTDTQYF
.	TRBV11-2	TRBJ2-7	.	TGTGCCAGCAACGAAGATTGGGCAGAAAACTACGAGCAGTACTTC	CASNEDWAENYEQYF
.	TRBV4-2	TRBJ2-7	.	TGTGCCAGCAGCCAAGAAAAGGGCTACAGCGGCGAGCAGTACTTC	CASSQEKGYSGEQYF
.	TRBV19	TRBJ1-4	.	TGTGCCAGTAGGAGGGACAACCCTAATGAAAAACTGTTTTTT	CASRRDNPNEKLFF
.	TRBV9	TRBJ1-5	.	TGTGCCAGCAGCGTAGGGAGGAGCGGGAATCCACACGTTTATAGCAATCAGCCCCAGCATTTT	CASSVGRSGNPHVYSNQPQHF
.	TRBV19	TRBJ1-2	.	TGTGCCAGTAGCCCCCTAGGGCGTGGCAGGGTTGCCGATGGCTACACCTTC	CASSPLGRGRVADGYTF
.	TRBV4-3	TRBJ2-1	.	TGCGCCAGCAGCCACCTAAATGAGCAGTTCTTC	CASSHLNEQFF
.	TRBV7-9	TRBJ2-1	.	TGTGCCAGCACCTCAAGGACAGAGTACAATGAGCAGTTCTTC	CASTSRTEYNEQFF
.	TRBV28	TRBJ1-5	once	.	CASILGGAINQPQHF
TRBD2	TRBV6-2/TRBV6-3	TRBJ2-1	.	TGTGCCAGCAGTTACTCGAGGGGTAGCGGGAGGAGCAGGGACTACAATGAGCAGTTCTTC	CASSYSRGSGRSRDYNEQFF
.	TRBV2	TRBJ1-5	.	TGTGCCAGCACGGTCTATAGCAATCAGCCCCAGCATTTT	CASTVYSNQPQHF
.	TRBV7-8	TRBJ1-1	once	TGTGCCAGCAGCTCACTTAGTTTTCCCCCTGAAGCTTTCTTT	CASSSLSFPPEAFF
TRBD1	TRBV5-5	TRBJ1-4	.	TGTGCCAGCAGCCAGGAGGGACAGGCGTTTAATAGTCCTGAAAAACTGTTTTTT	CASSQEGQAFNSPEKLFF
.	TRBV12-3/TRBV12-4	TRBJ1-1	once	TGTGCCAGCAGTTTATCCGACACTGAAGCTTTCTTT	CASSLSDTEAFF
.	TRBV9	TRBJ1-5	.	TGTGCCAGCAGCGTAAGTCGTTTCAAGAGGGGCAATCAGCCCCAGCATTTT	CASSVSRFKRGNQPQHF
.	TRBV11-2	TRBJ1-1	few	TGTGCCAGCAGCTTAGGCCAGGGGCTGGGTGAAGCTTTCTTT	CASSLGQGLGEAFF
TRBD1	TRBV11-2	TRBJ2-5	.	TGTGCCAGCAGCTTAAGCAGACAGGGGACTGAGACCCAGTACTTC	CASSLSRQGTETQYF
TRBD1	TRBV7-2	TRBJ1-5	.	TGTGCCAGCAGCCCTAGGACAGGAGCTAATCAGCCCCAGCATTTT	CASSPRTGANQPQHF
TRBD1	TRBV28	TRBJ1-5	.	TGTGCCAGCAGTTCCCTCACAGGGGACAATCAGCCCCAGCATTTT	CASSSLTGDNQPQHF
TRBD1	TRBV10-2	TRBJ1-2	once	TGCGCCAGCAGTGACAGAACAGGGGCGCTCTATGGCTACACCTTC	CASSDRTGALYGYTF
TRBD2	TRBV5-4	TRBJ2-3	.	TGTGCCACCTTTACAGCGGGAGACACAGATACGCAGTATTTT	CATFTAGDTDTQYF
.	TRBV12-3/TRBV12-4	TRBJ1-1	.	TGTGCCAGCAGAGGACAAGCGAACACTGAAGCTTTCTTT	CASRGQANTEAFF
.	TRBV24-1	TRBJ2-2	.	TGTGCCACCAACACCGGAGACACCGGGGAGCTGTTTTTT	CATNTGDTGELFF
.	TRBV18	TRBJ1-5	.	TGTGCCAGCTCACGAGGGACCGGGACAACTAGCAATCAGCCCCAGCATTTT	CASSRGTGTTSNQPQHF
.	TRBV7-2	TRBJ2-5	.	TGTGCCAGCAGCCAGGGGTCAGGGAGGGTGCAGACCCAGTACTTC	CASSQGSGRVQTQYF
TRBD1	TRBV30	TRBJ1-4	.	TGTGCCTGGAGTCCGGGACAGGGGATCCGGGGTGAAAAACTGTTTTTT	CAWSPGQGIRGEKLFF
TRBD1	TRBV19	TRBJ1-4	few	TGTGCCAGTAGTGTGACCGGGACAGCGAATGAAAAACTGTTTTTT	CASSVTGTANEKLFF
TRBD1	TRBV3-1/TRBV3-2	TRBJ2-7	.	TGTGCCAGCAGCCCCCGGGACAGGGGTATCGACGAGCAGTACTTC	CASSPRDRGIDEQYF
TRBD2	TRBV5-1	TRBJ2-3	.	TGCGCCAGCAGCATCACTCTAGCGGGAGTCACAGATACGCAGTATTTT	CASSITLAGVTDTQYF
TRBD1	TRBV5-1	TRBJ1-6	.	TGCGCCAGCAGCGTGGAGGGGGCCGGGGGCTCACCCCTCCACTTT	CASSVEGAGGSPLHF
.	TRBV28	TRBJ1-6	.	TGTGCCAGCAGTTTTGGGCGACAGAACCGTAATTCACCCCTCCACTTT	CASSFGRQNRNSPLHF
TRBD2	TRBV19	TRBJ2-1	.	TGTGCCAGTAGTAGCGGGAGATGGAATGAGCAGTTCTTC	CASSSGRWNEQFF
.	TRBV6-2/TRBV6-3	TRBJ1-1	.	TGTGCCAGCAGCCCCACGTCGGAGGCTGAAGCTTTCTTT	CASSPTSEAEAFF
TRBD1	TRBV4-2	TRBJ1-4	.	TGTGCCAGCAGCCAAGGACCCCAGACAGGGGAGGCCGGTGAAAAACTGTTTTTT	CASSQGPQTGEAGEKLFF
TRBD2	TRBV24-1	TRBJ2-5	.	TGTGCCACCAGTGAAACTAGCGGGGAACAAGAGACCCAGTACTTC	CATSETSGEQETQYF
TRBD1	TRBV28	TRBJ2-1	.	TGTGCCAGCAGTTTCTCAGGGGGCTACAATGAGCAGTTCTTC	CASSFSGGYNEQFF
.	TRBV14	TRBJ1-1	.	TGTGCCAGCAGCCACCTATTGAGGGCGAACACTGAAGCTTTCTTT	CASSHLLRANTEAFF
.	TRBV2	TRBJ2-7	.	TGTGCCAGCAGTGAACTTGTATCAGGAGGCGAGCAGTACTTC	CASSELVSGGEQYF
TRBD1	TRBV3-1/TRBV3-2	TRBJ1-1	.	TGTGCCAGCAGCCGAAGACAGGGGACCACTGAAGCTTTCTTT	CASSRRQGTTEAFF
TRBD1	TRBV18	TRBJ1-2	.	TGTGCCAGCTCACCAGACAGGGGGTACGGCTACACCTTC	CASSPDRGYGYTF
TRBD2	TRBV7-3	TRBJ2-3	.	TGTGCCAGCAGCCCGAGCGGGGCTTCCACAGATACGCAGTATTTT	CASSPSGASTDTQYF
.	TRBV28	TRBJ1-3	few	TGTGCCAGCAGTTTATCGGGGGAACCCTTCGGAAACACCATATATTTT	CASSLSGEPFGNTIYF